A selection of T cell receptor beta chains follows, all from one sample in a study of cytomegalovirus exposure and HLA in healthy donors. The data were produced by immunoSEQ multiplex PCR, yet TCRdb's version contains in-frame clones alone and is incomplete. The profile covers some 180,000 clones, with 73% appearing a single time and under 5.5% taken by the ten largest. Sequenced sample: PBMCs. The receptor set was obtained from a woman between 18 and 30 years old in good health and CMV-seropositive. Both conserved end residues are part of each CDR3. D genes are given only for firm matches. Some rows have no size entry. The others give once, few or many, or a class for an expanded clone.

j_call: TRBJ2-7
v_call: TRBV30
d_call: -
clone_size: once
cdr3_aa: CALGPTGYEQYF
cdr3_nt: TGTGCCTTAGGACCGACAGGATACGAGCAGTACTTC

j_call: TRBJ2-7
v_call: TRBV18
d_call: -
clone_size: -
cdr3_aa: CASSPSDRPSYEQYF
cdr3_nt: TGTGCCAGCTCACCATCAGACAGGCCCTCCTACGAGCAGTACTTC

j_call: TRBJ2-7
v_call: TRBV10-3
d_call: TRBD2
clone_size: -
cdr3_aa: CAISGTSGGYEQYF
cdr3_nt: TGTGCCATCAGTGGGACTAGCGGGGGCTACGAGCAGTACTTC

j_call: TRBJ2-7
v_call: TRBV18
d_call: -
clone_size: -
cdr3_aa: CASSPTGTEQYF
cdr3_nt: TGTGCCAGCTCCCCCACAGGGACCGAGCAGTACTTC

j_call: TRBJ2-2
v_call: TRBV7-2
d_call: -
clone_size: -
cdr3_aa: CASSSGTWPGELFF
cdr3_nt: TGTGCCAGCAGCTCTGGGACTTGGCCCGGGGAGCTGTTTTTT

j_call: TRBJ1-1
v_call: TRBV6-1
d_call: -
clone_size: -
cdr3_aa: CASSEIRAGTEAFF
cdr3_nt: TGTGCCAGCAGTGAAATTCGGGCGGGCACAGAAGCTTTCTTT

j_call: TRBJ1-1
v_call: TRBV9
d_call: -
clone_size: -
cdr3_aa: CASSVVGHLMSAEAFF
cdr3_nt: TGTGCCAGCAGCGTAGTAGGACACCTTATGAGCGCTGAAGCTTTCTTT

j_call: TRBJ2-7
v_call: TRBV18
d_call: TRBD2
clone_size: -
cdr3_aa: CASSPAAGGSYEQYF
cdr3_nt: TGTGCCAGCTCACCGGCAGCGGGGGGCTCCTACGAGCAGTACTTC

j_call: TRBJ1-5
v_call: TRBV2
d_call: TRBD1
clone_size: -
cdr3_aa: CASTGVGNQPQHF
cdr3_nt: TGTGCCAGTACAGGGGTCGGCAATCAGCCCCAGCATTTT

j_call: TRBJ1-2
v_call: TRBV27
d_call: TRBD1
clone_size: -
cdr3_aa: CASSLKGAHGYTF
cdr3_nt: TGTGCCAGCAGTTTAAAGGGGGCCCATGGCTACACCTTC

j_call: TRBJ2-7
v_call: TRBV2
d_call: -
clone_size: -
cdr3_aa: CASRDPVEGSYEQYF
cdr3_nt: TGTGCCAGCAGAGACCCGGTGGAGGGTTCCTACGAGCAGTACTTC

j_call: TRBJ1-6
v_call: TRBV6-1
d_call: -
clone_size: -
cdr3_aa: CASSGHQGTDNSPLHF
cdr3_nt: TGTGCCAGCAGTGGACACCAGGGGACCGATAATTCACCCCTCCACTTT

j_call: TRBJ1-2
v_call: TRBV28
d_call: -
clone_size: -
cdr3_aa: CASSSGGYGYTF
cdr3_nt: TGTGCCAGCAGTTCCGGGGGTTATGGCTACACCTTC

j_call: TRBJ2-7
v_call: TRBV6-6
d_call: TRBD1
clone_size: -
cdr3_aa: CATLKRTGLFYEQYF
cdr3_nt: TGTGCCACCCTTAAAAGGACAGGGTTGTTCTACGAGCAGTACTTC

j_call: TRBJ1-6
v_call: TRBV7-9
d_call: -
clone_size: few
cdr3_aa: CSSSPFFGGSYNSPLHF
cdr3_nt: TGTTCCAGCAGCCCTTTCTTCGGGGGCTCCTATAATTCACCCCTCCACTTT

j_call: TRBJ2-2
v_call: TRBV6-5
d_call: -
clone_size: once
cdr3_aa: CASRRGTTGELFF
cdr3_nt: TGTGCCAGCAGACGGGGGACCACCGGGGAGCTGTTTTTT

j_call: TRBJ2-7
v_call: TRBV7-2
d_call: -
clone_size: -
cdr3_aa: CASSFEGYEQYF
cdr3_nt: TGTGCCAGCAGCTTTGAGGGCTACGAGCAGTACTTC

j_call: TRBJ1-2
v_call: TRBV27
d_call: -
clone_size: -
cdr3_aa: CASSLEGRWGYTF
cdr3_nt: TGTGCCAGCAGCTTAGAGGGCAGATGGGGCTACACCTTC

j_call: TRBJ1-4
v_call: TRBV2
d_call: TRBD1
clone_size: -
cdr3_aa: CASSSTGVEKLFF
cdr3_nt: TGTGCCAGCAGTTCTACAGGGGTTGAAAAACTGTTTTTT

j_call: TRBJ1-5
v_call: TRBV27
d_call: -
clone_size: medium-sized
cdr3_aa: CASSLSLTGNQPQHF
cdr3_nt: TGTGCCAGCAGTTTATCCCTCACAGGGAATCAGCCCCAGCATTTT

j_call: TRBJ2-5
v_call: TRBV9
d_call: TRBD1
clone_size: -
cdr3_aa: CASSVGGQGRETQYF
cdr3_nt: TGTGCCAGCAGCGTAGGGGGACAGGGGCGAGAGACCCAGTACTTC

j_call: TRBJ1-5
v_call: TRBV6-1
d_call: TRBD1
clone_size: -
cdr3_aa: CASMPGTDGGQPQHF
cdr3_nt: TGTGCCAGTATGCCCGGGACAGACGGTGGTCAGCCCCAGCATTTT

j_call: TRBJ2-7
v_call: TRBV7-2
d_call: TRBD2
clone_size: few
cdr3_aa: CASSLGGTSGYSYEQYF
cdr3_nt: TGTGCCAGCAGCTTAGGAGGGACTAGCGGTTACTCCTACGAGCAGTACTTC

j_call: TRBJ1-5
v_call: TRBV10-3
d_call: -
clone_size: -
cdr3_aa: CAISGDDRPNQPQHF
cdr3_nt: TGTGCCATCAGCGGGGATGACAGGCCCAATCAGCCCCAGCATTTT

j_call: TRBJ1-3
v_call: TRBV5-6
d_call: -
clone_size: -
cdr3_aa: CASSEGVGNTIYF
cdr3_nt: TGTGCCAGCAGCGAGGGGGTCGGAAACACCATATATTTT

j_call: TRBJ1-5
v_call: TRBV27
d_call: -
clone_size: -
cdr3_aa: CASSSDLGGQPQHF
cdr3_nt: TGTGCCAGCAGTTCGGACCTAGGGGGTCAGCCCCAGCATTTT

j_call: TRBJ2-7
v_call: TRBV5-4
d_call: TRBD1
clone_size: -
cdr3_aa: CASSLGGGPYEQYF
cdr3_nt: TGTGCCAGCAGCTTGGGAGGGGGCCCCTACGAGCAGTACTTC

j_call: TRBJ2-1
v_call: TRBV7-2
d_call: TRBD2
clone_size: -
cdr3_aa: CASSRYYQTREGQFF
cdr3_nt: TGTGCCAGCAGCCGATACTACCAGACTCGGGAGGGGCAGTTCTTC

j_call: TRBJ1-1
v_call: TRBV5-8
d_call: -
clone_size: -
cdr3_aa: CASMYSLNTEAFF
cdr3_nt: TGTGCCAGCATGTACAGTCTGAACACTGAAGCTTTCTTT

j_call: TRBJ2-7
v_call: TRBV10-3
d_call: TRBD1
clone_size: -
cdr3_aa: CAISPGTGVTGTYEQYF
cdr3_nt: TGTGCCATCAGCCCCGGGACAGGAGTAACAGGAACCTACGAGCAGTACTTC

j_call: TRBJ2-7
v_call: TRBV28
d_call: -
clone_size: -
cdr3_aa: CASSSATEDEQYF
cdr3_nt: TGTGCCAGCAGCTCGGCTACGGAGGACGAGCAGTACTTC

j_call: TRBJ2-3
v_call: TRBV7-2
d_call: -
clone_size: -
cdr3_aa: CASSTRVRDTQYF
cdr3_nt: TGTGCCAGCAGCACCAGGGTTAGAGATACGCAGTATTTT

j_call: TRBJ2-7
v_call: TRBV7-9
d_call: -
clone_size: -
cdr3_aa: CSSSFGYGSYEQYF
cdr3_nt: TGTTCCAGCAGCTTTGGTTACGGGTCCTACGAGCAGTACTTC

j_call: TRBJ2-1
v_call: TRBV5-6
d_call: TRBD2
clone_size: -
cdr3_aa: CASSLSSGGSYNEQFF
cdr3_nt: TGTGCCAGCAGCTTATCTAGCGGGGGGTCCTACAATGAGCAGTTCTTC

j_call: TRBJ2-4
v_call: TRBV7-9
d_call: TRBD1
clone_size: -
cdr3_aa: CASSPGGTGLVKNIQYF
cdr3_nt: TGTGCCAGCAGCCCAGGAGGGACAGGTCTGGTCAAAAACATTCAGTACTTC

j_call: TRBJ2-3
v_call: TRBV4-2
d_call: TRBD1
clone_size: -
cdr3_aa: CASSQDFYRTGPRDTQYF
cdr3_nt: TGTGCCAGCAGCCAAGATTTTTACAGGACAGGACCTAGGGATACGCAGTATTTT

j_call: TRBJ1-5
v_call: TRBV19
d_call: -
clone_size: -
cdr3_aa: CASSPIQANSNQPQHF
cdr3_nt: TGTGCCAGTAGTCCCATTCAGGCGAATAGCAATCAGCCCCAGCATTTT

j_call: TRBJ2-5
v_call: TRBV5-4
d_call: -
clone_size: -
cdr3_aa: CASSLGPHQETQYF
cdr3_nt: TGTGCCAGCAGCTTGGGGCCTCACCAAGAGACCCAGTACTTC

j_call: TRBJ1-6
v_call: TRBV7-2
d_call: -
clone_size: -
cdr3_aa: CASSLARGWQSPLHF
cdr3_nt: TGTGCCAGCAGCTTAGCGAGAGGGTGGCAGTCACCCCTCCACTTT

j_call: TRBJ2-7
v_call: TRBV28
d_call: TRBD1
clone_size: -
cdr3_aa: CASRRIGQASSYEQYF
cdr3_nt: TGTGCCAGCAGACGGATTGGACAGGCCAGCTCCTACGAGCAGTACTTC

j_call: TRBJ2-5
v_call: TRBV5-1
d_call: TRBD2
clone_size: -
cdr3_aa: CASSLVASGGPRGTQYF
cdr3_nt: TGCGCCAGCAGCTTGGTGGCTAGCGGGGGGCCAAGAGGGACCCAGTACTTC

j_call: TRBJ2-2
v_call: TRBV9
d_call: -
clone_size: -
cdr3_aa: CASSSEVRAGELFF
cdr3_nt: TGTGCCAGCAGCTCGGAGGTTAGGGCCGGGGAGCTGTTTTTT

j_call: TRBJ1-2
v_call: TRBV29-1
d_call: TRBD1
clone_size: -
cdr3_aa: CSVEAPDRGSYNGYTF
cdr3_nt: TGCAGCGTTGAAGCCCCGGACAGGGGTTCTTATAATGGCTACACCTTC

j_call: TRBJ2-3
v_call: TRBV28
d_call: TRBD2
clone_size: -
cdr3_aa: CASSLYSGGPGTDTQYF
cdr3_nt: TGTGCCAGCAGTTTATATTCGGGGGGGCCGGGTACAGATACGCAGTATTTT

j_call: TRBJ1-1
v_call: TRBV4-2
d_call: TRBD1
clone_size: -
cdr3_aa: CASSRDRVNTEAFF
cdr3_nt: TGTGCCAGCAGCCGGGACAGGGTGAACACTGAAGCTTTCTTT

j_call: TRBJ2-1
v_call: TRBV5-1
d_call: TRBD2
clone_size: -
cdr3_aa: CASSAGLAVYNEQFF
cdr3_nt: TGCGCCAGCAGCGCCGGCCTAGCGGTCTACAATGAGCAGTTCTTC

j_call: TRBJ2-3
v_call: TRBV6-1
d_call: TRBD2
clone_size: -
cdr3_aa: CASSEEAGGTDTQYF
cdr3_nt: TGTGCCAGCAGTGAGGAAGCGGGGGGCACAGATACGCAGTATTTT

j_call: TRBJ2-4
v_call: TRBV5-1
d_call: TRBD2
clone_size: -
cdr3_aa: CASSPGTTENIQYF
cdr3_nt: TGCGCCAGCAGCCCCGGGACTACCGAAAACATTCAGTACTTC

j_call: TRBJ2-1
v_call: TRBV7-6
d_call: -
clone_size: -
cdr3_aa: CASSPGLGGREQFF
cdr3_nt: TGTGCCAGCAGCCCAGGACTCGGAGGCAGAGAGCAGTTCTTC

j_call: TRBJ2-7
v_call: TRBV7-9
d_call: TRBD2
clone_size: -
cdr3_aa: CASSRSGASSYEQYF
cdr3_nt: TGTGCCAGCAGTCGAAGCGGGGCTAGCTCCTACGAGCAGTACTTC

j_call: TRBJ2-1
v_call: TRBV5-6
d_call: TRBD2
clone_size: -
cdr3_aa: CASRTGTSTNNEQFF
cdr3_nt: TGTGCCAGCAGAACCGGGACTAGCACCAACAATGAGCAGTTCTTC

j_call: TRBJ2-6
v_call: TRBV2
d_call: -
clone_size: -
cdr3_aa: CASSDGPSFAGANVLTF
cdr3_nt: TGTGCCAGCAGTGATGGGCCTAGCTTTGCTGGGGCCAACGTCCTGACTTTC

j_call: TRBJ1-1
v_call: TRBV7-2
d_call: -
clone_size: few
cdr3_aa: CASTFARGDTEAFF
cdr3_nt: TGTGCCAGCACTTTCGCCCGGGGGGACACTGAAGCTTTCTTT

j_call: TRBJ2-7
v_call: TRBV7-9
d_call: TRBD1
clone_size: -
cdr3_aa: CASSASGTGADEQYF
cdr3_nt: TGTGCCAGCAGCGCTTCCGGGACAGGGGCCGACGAGCAGTACTTC

j_call: TRBJ1-1
v_call: TRBV27
d_call: -
clone_size: -
cdr3_aa: CASSSAPWTANTEAFF
cdr3_nt: TGTGCCAGCAGTTCCGCCCCCTGGACAGCGAACACTGAAGCTTTCTTT